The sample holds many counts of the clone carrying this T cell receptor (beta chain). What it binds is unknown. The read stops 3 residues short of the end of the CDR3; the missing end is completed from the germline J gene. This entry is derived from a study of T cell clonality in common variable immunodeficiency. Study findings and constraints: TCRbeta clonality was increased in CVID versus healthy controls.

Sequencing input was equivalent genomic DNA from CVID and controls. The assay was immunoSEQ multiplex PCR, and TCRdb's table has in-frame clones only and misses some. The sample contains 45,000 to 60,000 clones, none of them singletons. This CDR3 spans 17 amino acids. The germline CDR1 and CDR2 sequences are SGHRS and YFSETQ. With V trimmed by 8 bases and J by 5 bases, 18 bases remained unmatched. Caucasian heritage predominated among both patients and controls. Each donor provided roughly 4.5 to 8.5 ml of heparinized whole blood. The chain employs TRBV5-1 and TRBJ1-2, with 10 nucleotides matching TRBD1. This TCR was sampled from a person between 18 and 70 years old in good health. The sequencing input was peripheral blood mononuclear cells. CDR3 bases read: TGCGCCAGGGAGACCGGGACAGGGGACCTAAGGGGATATGGC. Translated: CARETGTGDLRGYG. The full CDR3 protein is CARETGTGDLRGYGYTF. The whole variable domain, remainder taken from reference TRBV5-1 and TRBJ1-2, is KAGVTQTPRYLIKTRGQQVTLSCSPISGHRSVSWYQQTPGQGLQFLFEYFSETQRNKGNFPGRFSGRQFSNSRSEMNVSTLELGDSALYLCARETGTGDLRGYGYTFGSGTRLTVV.